The present T cell receptor (beta chain) was sequenced within a study of shared clonotypes between healthy human individuals. General study findings and limits: Rarefaction showed sorted-subset sequencing was incomplete despite large depth. Non-shared clonotypes had lower generation probabilities than those shared by all four donors.

Of note for this clone: Antigen specificity is unknown.

The table came from immunoSEQ multiplex PCR; TCRdb's copy has only in-frame clones and leaves some out. The table includes millions of clones, more than 90% detected once. This CDR3 has 15 amino acids. The V gene's germline CDR1 is LNHDA and CDR2 SQIVND (reference sequence). After removal of 4 bases from V and 1 base from J, the junction contained 6 bases not matched to a gene. The chain couples TRBV19 to TRBJ2-5; 7 bases match TRBD1. The sample comprised naive CD4+ T cells sorted from blood. Documented subset: CD45RA+ positively selected. The source is a man aged 18 to 30 in good health. CDR3 region: CASSSLKGAQETQYF. The DNA of the CDR3 is TGTGCCAGTAGTAGTCTCAAGGGGGCCCAAGAGACCCAGTACTTC.